This T cell receptor beta chain was sequenced during a study of T cell responses to AZD1222 COVID-19 vaccine. This table comes from immunoSEQ multiplex PCR, and its TCRdb copy is limited to in-frame clones, with some not included. The table shows 140,000 or so clones, with roughly 84% occurring only once. The CDR3 loop spans 15 amino acids. CDR1 is SNHLY, CDR2 FYNNEI, per germline. Trimming cost V 3 bases and J 5 bases, with 16 bases left between them. This sequence was found in an adult who received the AZD1222 COVID-19 vaccine. The sample here was peripheral blood, taken 28 days after the second AZD1222 dose. The J gene is TRBJ1-1, the V gene TRBV2, with D possibly being TRBD1 (5 bases). The CDR3 loop reads CASSDSGTKRTEAFF. The CDR3 DNA follows: TGTGCCAGCAGTGACTCCGGGACGAAGCGGACTGAAGCTTTCTTT.